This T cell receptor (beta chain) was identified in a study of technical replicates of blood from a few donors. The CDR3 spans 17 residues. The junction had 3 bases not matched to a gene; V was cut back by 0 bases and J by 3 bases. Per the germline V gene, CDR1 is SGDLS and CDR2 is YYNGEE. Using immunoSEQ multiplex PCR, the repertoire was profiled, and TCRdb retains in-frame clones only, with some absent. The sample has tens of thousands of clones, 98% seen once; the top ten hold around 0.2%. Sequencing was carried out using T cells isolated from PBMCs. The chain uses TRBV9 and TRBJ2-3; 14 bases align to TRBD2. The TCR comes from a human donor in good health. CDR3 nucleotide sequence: TGTGCCAGCAGCGTAGACGGACTAGCGGGAGGTACAGATACGCAGTATTTT. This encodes CASSVDGLAGGTDTQYF.